This paragraph covers one T cell receptor (beta chain) sequence. Its antigen is undetermined. TCRdb passed the reads through MiXCR, listing each CDR3 protein once. The data show approximately 1,000,000 distinct CDR3 sequences, with roughly 31% seen just once and about 14% held by the top ten. The data originate from a study of T cell repertoires in cytomegalovirus infection. The wider study: Use of recently identified HLA-C-restricted and well-studied HLA-B-restricted CMV epitopes was part of the study. General study findings and limits: CMV-specific HLA-C-restricted TCR beta clonotypes dominated the ex vivo response. Adding up the frequency of public TCR beta families identified people who carried CMV plus the relevant HLA.

The source of this sequence is a human donor in good health (CMV status not recorded). Some clones in this sample may be carry-over from other donors' samples. Sequencing was performed on cultured CD8+ T cells from PBMCs, taken from culture after CMV antigen stimulation.

The CDR3 bases are TGTGCCAGCAGTTATATCAGCACCGGGGAGCTGTTTTTT. It translates to CASSYISTGELFF. The chain couples TRBV6-1 to TRBJ2-2; D unclear. From germline, CDR1 is MNHNS and CDR2 SASEGT. V was clipped by 5 bases and J by 4 bases, with 8 bases between them. The CDR3 consists of 13 residues.